What follows is one T cell receptor (beta chain) and its context. As yet, its antigen is unknown. This specimen comes from a study of cytomegalovirus exposure and HLA in healthy donors. Study outcomes and limitations: It was likely that a cluster of highly shared sequence variants was a sequencing artifact.

PCR involved 60 Vbeta and 13 Jbeta primers. Authors' methods: Approximately 79 million unique TCR beta chains, about 11 million of them shared, were counted by a later analysis. This table comes from immunoSEQ multiplex PCR, and its TCRdb copy is limited to in-frame clones, with some not included. V and J calls and clone size follow that table, whereas D and trimming were derived from the DNA. The sample holds about 97,000 clones, 75% to 90% seen once. CDR3 length equals 17 residues. CDR1 is SGHTA, CDR2 FQGNSA, per germline. Unmatched junction bases numbered 11, after V lost 3 bases and J lost 4 bases.

Sequenced material: PBMCs. V and J are TRBV7-2 and TRBJ1-4, with 7 bases lining up with TRBD1. The source of this sequence is a man aged 25-40 years in good health and CMV-seronegative. For the CDR3, the DNA is TGTGCCAGCAGCTTGACGACAGGGCCAAGAAATAATGAAAAACTGTTTTTT. This sequence encodes CASSLTTGPRNNEKLFF.